The 3 T cell receptor beta chains listed next were all sequenced from one sample in a study of regulatory T cells in long-lasting Graves disease. Noted time point: newly diagnosed GD, antithyroid drugs for less than 3 months. PBMC-derived RNA was used for the TCR library. Arm-PCR of CDR3 regions with iRepertoire HTBI primers generated TCR beta libraries. TCRdb independently ran MiXCR on the multiplex PCR reads; one entry per CDR3 protein. The sample lists around 450,000 distinct CDR3 sequences, 15% occurring once. A further study also used this sample, focusing on T cells in Graves' hyperthyroidism and ophthalmopathy.

The sample in question was peripheral blood mononuclear cells (PBMCs), obtained at new diagnosis, from a patient treated with antithyroid drugs. These receptors originate from a woman in her thirties with Graves disease.

This clonotype was detected many times. The genes are TRBV28 and TRBJ1-2; D is uncertain. Trimming left V 2 bases short and J 6 bases short, with 7 bases between. This CDR3 is built from 12 residues. Germline-derived CDR1 and CDR2 are MDHEN and SYDVKM. The CDR3 loop is CASSLPMNGYTF. The CDR3 nucleotides are TGTGCCAGCAGTTTACCGATGAATGGCTACACCTTC.

This chain links TRBV5-1 with TRBJ2-7; possible D gene TRBD1, 6 bases. The CDR3 is 15 residues long. V was clipped by 6 bases and J by 3 bases, with 19 bases between them. Germline lookup yields CDR1 SGHRS and CDR2 YFSETQ. CDR3 residues: CASIPGPGTIYEQYF. The CDR3 DNA reads TGCGCCAGCATACCTGGCCCCGGGACAATCTACGAGCAGTACTTC. The full variable domain, in which reference TRBV5-1 and TRBJ2-7 provide the parts outside the CDR3, is KAGVTQTPRYLIKTRGQQVTLSCSPISGHRSVSWYQQTPGQGLQFLFEYFSETQRNKGNFPGRFSGRQFSNSRSEMNVSTLELGDSALYLCASIPGPGTIYEQYFGPGTRLTVT.

The genes are TRBV20-1 and TRBJ2-3; 10 bases line up with TRBD2. The V gene's germline CDR1 is DFQATT and CDR2 SNEGSKA (reference sequence). The CDR3 spans 14 residues. Trimming took 1 base from V and 3 from J; bases not matched to a gene: 1. The CDR3 bases are TGCAGTGCTAGAGCTAGCGGGAGAACAGATACGCAGTATTTT. It codes for CSARASGRTDTQYF.